Following are 9 T cell receptor beta chains from one sample sequenced in a study of blood T cell repertoires in COVID-19. Measured with immunoSEQ multiplex PCR; TCRdb has only the in-frame clones, and not every one. Here the sample spans approximately 52,000 clones, approximately 89% being singletons. The sequenced sample was peripheral blood. These receptors were taken from a man aged 60 to 69 with active COVID-19.

The chain joins TRBV6-2 or TRBV6-3 to TRBJ1-2, with 11 bases matching TRBD1. After removal of 6 bases from V and 7 bases from J, the junction contained 13 bases not matched to a gene. The CDR3 is 16 amino acids. Looked up from germline, CDR1 is MNHEY and CDR2 is SVGEGT. The CDR3 loop reads CASSLHGQGARRGYTF. DNA for the CDR3: TGTGCCAGCAGCCTCCACGGACAGGGGGCGAGGCGTGGCTACACCTTC.

The CDR3 sequence: CASSRNSGTDNEQFF. The CDR3 bases are TGCGCCAGCAGCCGCAACTCGGGGACAGACAATGAGCAGTTCTTC. This rearrangement joins TRBV4-1 to TRBJ2-1; 7 nucleotides match TRBD1. Germline CDR1 is MGHRA and CDR2 is YSYEKL. Trimming cost V 4 bases and J 5 bases; bases outside gene matches: 8. This CDR3 has 15 amino acids.

The chain joins TRBV2 to TRBJ2-5; no definite D call. Germline V lookup: CDR1 SNHLY, CDR2 FYNNEI. Trimming shortened V by 6 bases and J by 3 bases, and 8 bases separated the two germline ends. The CDR3 totals 12 residues. CDR3 residues: CASSHSKETQYF. The CDR3 nucleotides are TGTGCCAGCAGCCACAGCAAAGAGACCCAGTACTTC.

The V call is TRBV12-3 or TRBV12-4, the J call TRBJ2-7, with 11 nucleotides matching TRBD2. Trimming took 5 bases from V and 12 from J; bases not matched to a gene: 9. The CDR3 extends over 13 amino acids. CDR3 loop: CASSPGLAGRGYF. The CDR3 nucleotides are TGTGCCAGCAGTCCCGGACTAGCGGGCCGGGGGTACTTC.

The chain joins TRBV7-9 to TRBJ1-1; D is possibly TRBD1 (6 bases). The V and J ends lost 4 bases and 5 bases respectively, with 17 bases between them. The CDR3 extends over 15 amino acids. Germline V gives CDR1 SEHNR, CDR2 FQNEAQ (reference sequence). CDR3 protein: CASSSTTGMSTEAFF. The CDR3 DNA reads TGTGCCAGCAGCTCCACCACAGGGATGAGTACTGAAGCTTTCTTT.

CDR3: CASSRTGGNEQFF. The CDR3 coding sequence is TGTGCCAGCAGCCGGACAGGGGGCAATGAGCAGTTCTTC. V is TRBV9 and J is TRBJ2-1; 10 bases line up with TRBD1. The CDR3 runs 13 residues. J lost 6 bases, V lost 4 bases, and 1 base had no gene match. Germline CDR1 and CDR2: SGDLS and YYNGEE.

About this clone itself: In the same sample, other DNA sequences code for this CDR3. The gene calls are TRBV9 and TRBJ2-7; the match to TRBD1 covers 7 bases. The CDR3 runs to 15 residues. Per the germline V gene, CDR1 is SGDLS and CDR2 is YYNGEE. The V gene end was trimmed by 1 base and the J gene end by 2 bases; junction bases not matched to a gene: 6. The CDR3 is CASSVRDSKTYEQYF. CDR3 in DNA: TGTGCCAGCAGCGTAAGGGACAGCAAAACCTACGAGCAGTACTTC.

This clone was observed a single time. The chain employs TRBV7-3 and TRBJ2-3; 11 bases fit TRBD2. Trimming took 8 bases from V and 8 from J; bases not matched to a gene: 6. CDR3 length equals 13 residues. CDR1 and CDR2 from the germline V gene are SGHTA and FQGTGA. The CDR3 DNA reads TGTGCCAGCTCAACTAGCGGGAGTGTTACGCAGTATTTT. Residues: CASSTSGSVTQYF.

The rearrangement uses TRBV5-4 and TRBJ2-1; 12 positions match TRBD2. Germline V gives CDR1 SGHNT, CDR2 YYREEE (reference sequence). The CDR3 consists of 19 residues. The V gene end was trimmed by 7 bases and the J gene end by 10 bases; junction bases not matched to a gene: 24. The CDR3 region has the DNA TGTGCCAGCCCCCCCGGGGGGACTAGCGGGTTGGTGGACGCCCGAGAGCAGTTCTTC. Amino acid sequence: CASPPGGTSGLVDAREQFF.